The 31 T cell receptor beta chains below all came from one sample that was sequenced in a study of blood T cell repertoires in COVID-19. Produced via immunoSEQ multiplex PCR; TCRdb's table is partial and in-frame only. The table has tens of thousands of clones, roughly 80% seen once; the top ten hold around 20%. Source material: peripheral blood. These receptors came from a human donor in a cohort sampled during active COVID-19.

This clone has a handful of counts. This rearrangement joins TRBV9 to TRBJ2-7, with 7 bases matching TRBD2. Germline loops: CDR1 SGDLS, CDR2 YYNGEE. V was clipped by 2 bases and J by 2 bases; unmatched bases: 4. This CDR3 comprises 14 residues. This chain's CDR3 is CASSVVGGPYEQYF. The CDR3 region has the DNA TGTGCCAGCAGCGTGGTGGGAGGGCCCTACGAGCAGTACTTC.

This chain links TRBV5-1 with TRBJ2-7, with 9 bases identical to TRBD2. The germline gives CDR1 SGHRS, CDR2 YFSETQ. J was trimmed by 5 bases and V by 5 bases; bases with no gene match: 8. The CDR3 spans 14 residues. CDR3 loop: CASSVTSGFDEQYF. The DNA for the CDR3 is TGCGCCAGCAGTGTGACTAGCGGATTCGACGAGCAGTACTTC.

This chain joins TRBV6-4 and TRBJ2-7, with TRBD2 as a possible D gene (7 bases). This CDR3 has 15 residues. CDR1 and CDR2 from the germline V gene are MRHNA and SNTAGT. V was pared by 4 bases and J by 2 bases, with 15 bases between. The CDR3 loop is CASSAGGALAYEQYF. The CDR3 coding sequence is TGTGCCAGCAGTGCTGGGGGGGCCCTAGCCTACGAGCAGTACTTC.

The CDR3 DNA is TGCAGCCCTGGGGGGGGGCAGGACACTGAAGCTTTCTTT. Amino acid sequence: CSPGGGQDTEAFF. The gene calls are TRBV29-1 and TRBJ1-1, with a tentative D call TRBD1 (6 bases). The CDR3 covers 13 residues. Trimming removed 8 bases from V and 3 bases from J, with 16 bases in between. CDR1 SQVTM and CDR2 ANQGSEA come from the germline V gene.

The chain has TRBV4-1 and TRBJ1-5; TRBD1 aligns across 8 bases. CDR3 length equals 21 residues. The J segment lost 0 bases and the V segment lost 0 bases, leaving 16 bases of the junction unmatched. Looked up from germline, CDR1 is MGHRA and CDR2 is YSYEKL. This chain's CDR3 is CASSQDPPGQGAIYSNQPQHF. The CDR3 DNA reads TGCGCCAGCAGCCAAGATCCGCCGGGGCAGGGGGCAATATATAGCAATCAGCCCCAGCATTTT.

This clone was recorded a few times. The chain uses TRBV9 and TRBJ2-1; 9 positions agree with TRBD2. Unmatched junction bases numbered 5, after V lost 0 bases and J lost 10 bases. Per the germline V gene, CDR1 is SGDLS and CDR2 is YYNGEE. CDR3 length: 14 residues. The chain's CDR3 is CASSVDRLADEQFF. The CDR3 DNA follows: TGTGCCAGCAGCGTAGACAGACTAGCGGACGAGCAGTTCTTC. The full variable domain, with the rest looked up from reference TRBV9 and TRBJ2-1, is DSGVTQTPKHLITATGQRVTLRCSPRSGDLSVYWYQQSLDQGLQFLIQYYNGEERAKGNILERFSAQQFPDLHSELNLSSLELGDSALYFCASSVDRLADEQFFGPGTRLTVL.

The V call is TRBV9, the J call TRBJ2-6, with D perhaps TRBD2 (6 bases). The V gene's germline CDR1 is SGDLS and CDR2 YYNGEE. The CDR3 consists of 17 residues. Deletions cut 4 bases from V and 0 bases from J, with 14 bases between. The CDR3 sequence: CASSPRGGDSGANVLTF. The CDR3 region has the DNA TGTGCCAGCAGCCCCCGGGGAGGAGACTCTGGGGCCAACGTCCTGACTTTC.

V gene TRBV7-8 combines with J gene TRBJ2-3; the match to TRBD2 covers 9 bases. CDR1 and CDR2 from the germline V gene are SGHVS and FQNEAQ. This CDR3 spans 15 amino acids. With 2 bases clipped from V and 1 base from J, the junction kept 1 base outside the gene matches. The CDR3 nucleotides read TGTGCCAGCAGCTTATGGACTAGCGGCACAGATACGCAGTATTTT. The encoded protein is CASSLWTSGTDTQYF.

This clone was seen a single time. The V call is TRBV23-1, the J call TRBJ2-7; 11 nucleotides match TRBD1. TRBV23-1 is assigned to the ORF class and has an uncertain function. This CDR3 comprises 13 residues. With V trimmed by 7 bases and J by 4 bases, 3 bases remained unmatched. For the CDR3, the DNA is TGCGCCAGCAACCGGGACAGGGGGTACGAGCAGTACTTC. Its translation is CASNRDRGYEQYF.

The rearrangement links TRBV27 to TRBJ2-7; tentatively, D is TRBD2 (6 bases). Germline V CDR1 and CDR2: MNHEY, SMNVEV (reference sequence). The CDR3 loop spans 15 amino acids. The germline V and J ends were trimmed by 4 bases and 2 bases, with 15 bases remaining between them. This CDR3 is CASSSRSGGPYEQYF. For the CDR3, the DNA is TGTGCCAGCAGTTCACGTAGCGGAGGACCCTACGAGCAGTACTTC.

The CDR3 loop reads CAISEHRQSGNTIYF. The CDR3 nucleotides read TGTGCCATCAGTGAGCATCGACAGTCTGGAAACACCATATATTTT. This chain uses TRBV10-3 with TRBJ1-3; TRBD1 is a possible D gene (5 bases). Germline V gene sequence: CDR1 ENHRY, CDR2 SYGVKD. The CDR3 length is 15 residues. Trimming cost V 2 bases and J 1 base, with 9 bases left between them.

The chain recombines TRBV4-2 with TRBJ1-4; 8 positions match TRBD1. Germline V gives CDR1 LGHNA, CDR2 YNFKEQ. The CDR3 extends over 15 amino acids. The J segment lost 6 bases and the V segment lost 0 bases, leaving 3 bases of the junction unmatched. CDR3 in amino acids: CASSQEDRVDEKLFF. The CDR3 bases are TGTGCCAGCAGCCAAGAGGACAGGGTAGATGAAAAACTGTTTTTT.

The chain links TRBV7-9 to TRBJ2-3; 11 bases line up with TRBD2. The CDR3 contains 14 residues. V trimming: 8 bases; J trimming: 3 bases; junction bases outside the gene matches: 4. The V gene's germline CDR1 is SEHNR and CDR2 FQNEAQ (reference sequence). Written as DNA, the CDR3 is TGTGCCAGCCCGGGACTAGCGGTAACAGATACGCAGTATTTT. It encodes CASPGLAVTDTQYF. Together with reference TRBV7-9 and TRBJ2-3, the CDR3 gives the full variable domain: DTGVSQNPRHKITKRGQNVTFRCDPISEHNRLYWYRQTLGQGPEFLTYFQNEAQLEKSRLLSDRFSAERPKGSFSTLEIQRTEQGDSAMYLCASPGLAVTDTQYFGPGTRLTVL.

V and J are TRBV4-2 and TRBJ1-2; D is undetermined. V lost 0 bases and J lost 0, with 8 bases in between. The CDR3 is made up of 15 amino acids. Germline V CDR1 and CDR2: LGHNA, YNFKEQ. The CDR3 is CASSQESAANYGYTF. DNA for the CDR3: TGTGCCAGCAGCCAAGAATCAGCGGCTAACTATGGCTACACCTTC.

The chain's CDR3 is CASSLSGLGDTQYF. CDR3 coding DNA: TGTGCCAGCAGCTTATCGGGACTTGGGGATACGCAGTATTTT. The chain uses TRBV6-6 and TRBJ2-3; D might be TRBD2 (6 bases). This CDR3 contains 14 residues. Trimming removed 6 bases from V and 6 bases from J, with 16 bases in between. Germline V gene lookup returns CDR1 MNHNY and CDR2 SVGAGI (reference sequence).

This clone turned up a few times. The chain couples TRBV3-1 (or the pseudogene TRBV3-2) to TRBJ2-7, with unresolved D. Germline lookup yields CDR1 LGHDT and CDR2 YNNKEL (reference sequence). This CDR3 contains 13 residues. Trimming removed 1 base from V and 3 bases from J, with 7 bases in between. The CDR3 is CASSQVSVYEQYF. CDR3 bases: TGTGCCAGCAGCCAAGTTTCAGTCTACGAGCAGTACTTC.

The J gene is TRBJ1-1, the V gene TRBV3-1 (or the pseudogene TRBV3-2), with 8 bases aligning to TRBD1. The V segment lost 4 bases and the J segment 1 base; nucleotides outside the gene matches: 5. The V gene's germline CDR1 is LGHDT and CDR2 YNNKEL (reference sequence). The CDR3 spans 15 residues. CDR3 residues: CASSLRGQGNTEAFF. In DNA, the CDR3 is TGTGCCAGCAGCCTACGAGGACAGGGGAACACTGAAGCTTTCTTT.

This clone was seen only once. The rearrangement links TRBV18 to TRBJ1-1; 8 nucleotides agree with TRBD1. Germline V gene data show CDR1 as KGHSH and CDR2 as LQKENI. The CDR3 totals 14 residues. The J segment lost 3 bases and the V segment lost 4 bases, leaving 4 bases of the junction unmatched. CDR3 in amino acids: CASSLTGGDTEAFF. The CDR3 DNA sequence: TGTGCCAGCTCACTTACAGGGGGGGACACTGAAGCTTTCTTT.

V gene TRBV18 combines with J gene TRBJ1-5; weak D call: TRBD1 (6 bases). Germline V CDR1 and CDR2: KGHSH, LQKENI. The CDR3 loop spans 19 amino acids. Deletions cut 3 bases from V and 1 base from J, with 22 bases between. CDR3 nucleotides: TGTGCCAGCTCACCGCCGGAGTGGAAGGGACAAGGGAGCAATCAGCCCCAGCATTTT. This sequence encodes CASSPPEWKGQGSNQPQHF.

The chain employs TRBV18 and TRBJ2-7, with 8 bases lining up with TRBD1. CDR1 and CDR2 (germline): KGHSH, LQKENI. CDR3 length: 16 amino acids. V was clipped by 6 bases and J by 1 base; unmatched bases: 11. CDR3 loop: CASSRQGQGSSYEQYF. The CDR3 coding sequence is TGTGCCAGCTCCCGCCAAGGACAGGGATCTTCCTACGAGCAGTACTTC.

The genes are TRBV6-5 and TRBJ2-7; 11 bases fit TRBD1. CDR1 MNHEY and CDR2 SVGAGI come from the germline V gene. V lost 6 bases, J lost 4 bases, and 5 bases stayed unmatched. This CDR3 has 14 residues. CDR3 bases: TGTGCCAGCAGCCGGGACAGGGGGGGATACGAGCAGTACTTC. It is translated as CASSRDRGGYEQYF.

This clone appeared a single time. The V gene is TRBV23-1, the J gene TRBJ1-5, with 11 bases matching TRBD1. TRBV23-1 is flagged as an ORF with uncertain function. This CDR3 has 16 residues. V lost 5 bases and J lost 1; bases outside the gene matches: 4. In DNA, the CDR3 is TGCGCCAGCAGTTGGACAGGGGGCATGAGCAATCAGCCCCAGCATTTT. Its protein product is CASSWTGGMSNQPQHF.

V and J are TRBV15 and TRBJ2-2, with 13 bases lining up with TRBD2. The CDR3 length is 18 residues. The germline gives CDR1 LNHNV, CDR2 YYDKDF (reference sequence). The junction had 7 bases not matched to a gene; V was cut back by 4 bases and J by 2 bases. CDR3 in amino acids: CATSKGLAGVVNTGELFF. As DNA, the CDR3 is TGTGCCACCAGCAAAGGACTAGCGGGAGTTGTAAACACCGGGGAGCTGTTTTTT.

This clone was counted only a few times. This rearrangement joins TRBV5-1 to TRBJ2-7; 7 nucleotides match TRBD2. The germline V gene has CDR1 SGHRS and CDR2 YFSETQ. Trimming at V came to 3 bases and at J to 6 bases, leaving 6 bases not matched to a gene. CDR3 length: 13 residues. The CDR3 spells CASSYQREGEQYF. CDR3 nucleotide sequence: TGCGCCAGCAGCTACCAGCGGGAAGGCGAGCAGTACTTC. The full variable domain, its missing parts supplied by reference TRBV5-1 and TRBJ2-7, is KAGVTQTPRYLIKTRGQQVTLSCSPISGHRSVSWYQQTPGQGLQFLFEYFSETQRNKGNFPGRFSGRQFSNSRSEMNVSTLELGDSALYLCASSYQREGEQYFGPGTRLTVT.

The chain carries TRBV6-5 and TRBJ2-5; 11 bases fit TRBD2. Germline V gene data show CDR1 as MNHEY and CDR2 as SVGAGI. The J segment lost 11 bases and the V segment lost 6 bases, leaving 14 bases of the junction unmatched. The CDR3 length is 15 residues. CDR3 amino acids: CASSEGNSGRDSQYF. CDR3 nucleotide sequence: TGTGCCAGCAGCGAGGGGAATAGCGGGAGGGACTCGCAGTACTTC.

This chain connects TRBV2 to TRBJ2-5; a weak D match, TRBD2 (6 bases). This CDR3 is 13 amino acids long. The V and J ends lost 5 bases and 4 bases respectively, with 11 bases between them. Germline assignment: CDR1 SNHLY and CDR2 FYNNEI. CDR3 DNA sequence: TGTGCCAGCAGTTGGGGGGTCGGAGAGACCCAGTACTTC. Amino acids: CASSWGVGETQYF.

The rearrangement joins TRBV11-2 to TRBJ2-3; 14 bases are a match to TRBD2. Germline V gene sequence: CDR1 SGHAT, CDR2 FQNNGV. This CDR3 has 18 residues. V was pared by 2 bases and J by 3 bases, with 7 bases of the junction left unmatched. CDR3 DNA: TGTGCCAGCAGCTTAACGGGACTAGCGGGAGTACGGACAGATACGCAGTATTTT. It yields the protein CASSLTGLAGVRTDTQYF.

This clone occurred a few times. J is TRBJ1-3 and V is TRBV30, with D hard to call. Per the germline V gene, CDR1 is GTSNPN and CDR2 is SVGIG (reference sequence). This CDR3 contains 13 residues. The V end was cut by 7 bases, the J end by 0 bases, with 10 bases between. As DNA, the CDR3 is TGTGCCTCCCGGACTCTCTCTGGAAACACCATATATTTT. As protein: CASRTLSGNTIYF.

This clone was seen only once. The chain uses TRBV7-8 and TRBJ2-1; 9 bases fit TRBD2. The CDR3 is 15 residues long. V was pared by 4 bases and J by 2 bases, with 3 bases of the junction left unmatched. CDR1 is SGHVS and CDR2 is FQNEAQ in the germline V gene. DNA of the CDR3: TGTGCCAGCAGCTCGACTAGCGGAACCTACAATGAGCAGTTCTTC. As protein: CASSSTSGTYNEQFF.

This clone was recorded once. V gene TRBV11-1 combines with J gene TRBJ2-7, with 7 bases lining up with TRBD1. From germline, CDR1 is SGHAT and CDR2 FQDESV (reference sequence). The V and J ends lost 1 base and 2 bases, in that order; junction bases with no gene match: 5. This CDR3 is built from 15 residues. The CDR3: CASSLEQGSPYEQYF. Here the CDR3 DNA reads TGTGCCAGCAGCTTAGAACAGGGGAGCCCCTACGAGCAGTACTTC.

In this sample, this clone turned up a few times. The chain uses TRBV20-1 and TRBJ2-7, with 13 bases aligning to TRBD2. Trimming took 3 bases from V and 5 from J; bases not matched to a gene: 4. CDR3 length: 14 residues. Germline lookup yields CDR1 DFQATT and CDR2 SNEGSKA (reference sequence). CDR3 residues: CSASGLAGADEQYF. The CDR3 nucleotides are TGCAGTGCTAGTGGACTAGCGGGGGCCGACGAGCAGTACTTC.